The T cell receptor (beta chain) under discussion was sequenced for a study of Ad26.COV2.S vaccination and SARS-CoV-2 variants. Whole-study findings and limits: Vaccine and placebo groups showed comparable non-spike TCR breadth. Placebo recipients had lower spike-specific TCR breadth than vaccine recipients.

This sample's treatment: around 19 received Ad26.COV2.S at low or high dose, single or two shots; about five received placebo; per-sample allocation not given. Collection of the samples took place on day 63 after the first injection of vaccine or placebo. A Boston donor was an adult aged 18-55 years. Ad26 vector vaccine expressed Wuhan-strain SARS-CoV-2 spike. J lost 4 bases, V lost 6 bases, and 7 bases had no gene match. The CDR3 has 15 residues. The V gene's germline CDR1 is KGHSH and CDR2 LQKENI. TCRdb keeps only in-frame clones here, not all; method: immunoSEQ multiplex PCR. The table lists hundreds of thousands of clones, 80% to 90% of them singletons, with approximately 1.5% in the top ten. A remark on this clone: The antigen remains undetermined.

The specimen was peripheral blood, collected in a trial of Ad26.COV2.S vaccine versus placebo. This TCR was recovered from a person aged 18-65 years who received the Ad26.COV2.S COVID-19 vaccine or a placebo. This chain uses TRBV18 with TRBJ2-1; TRBD2 matches 9 bases. The CDR3 loop is CASSPTSGYYNEQFF. DNA for the CDR3: TGTGCCAGCTCCCCAACTAGCGGGTATTACAATGAGCAGTTCTTC.